This entry describes one T cell receptor (beta chain). Antigen: not known. The sample is drawn from a study of T cell responses to AZD1222 COVID-19 vaccine. Study results and limitations: Spike-specific TCR breadth and depth rose after two AZD1222 doses. White British donors predominated, females outnumbered males, and clonal diversity was possibly underestimated.

Measured with immunoSEQ multiplex PCR; TCRdb has only the in-frame clones, and not every one. Seen here are 160,000 or so clones, about 85% observed once, and the top ten hold 6.9%. The CDR3 covers 13 residues. Germline assignment: CDR1 SGHRS and CDR2 YFSETQ. V was pared by 8 bases and J by 3 bases, with 4 bases of the junction left unmatched. This TCR was sampled from an adult who had recovered from COVID-19. The rearrangement links TRBV5-1 to TRBJ2-2; 7 bases map to TRBD1. The sequenced sample was peripheral blood, obtained after recovery from COVID-19. CDR3 bases: TGCGCCAGTAGACAGGGCTACACCGGGGAGCTGTTTTTT. Its protein product is CASRQGYTGELFF.